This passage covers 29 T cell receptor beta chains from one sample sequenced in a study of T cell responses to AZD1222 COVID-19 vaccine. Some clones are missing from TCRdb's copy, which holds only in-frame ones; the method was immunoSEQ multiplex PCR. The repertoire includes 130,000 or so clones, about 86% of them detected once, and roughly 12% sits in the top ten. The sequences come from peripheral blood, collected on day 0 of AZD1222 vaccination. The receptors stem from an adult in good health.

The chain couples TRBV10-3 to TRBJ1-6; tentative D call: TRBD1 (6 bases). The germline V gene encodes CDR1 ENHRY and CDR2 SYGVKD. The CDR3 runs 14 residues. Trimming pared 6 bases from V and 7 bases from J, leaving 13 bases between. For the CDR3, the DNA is TGTGCCATCAGCCGGGACACTAAGAATTCACCCCTCCACTTT. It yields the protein CAISRDTKNSPLHF.

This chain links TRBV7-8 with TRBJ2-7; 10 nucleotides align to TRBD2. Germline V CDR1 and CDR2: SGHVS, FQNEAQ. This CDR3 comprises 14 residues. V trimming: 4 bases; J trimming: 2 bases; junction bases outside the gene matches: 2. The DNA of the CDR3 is TGTGCCAGCAGCTCCACTAGCGGGGCCTACGAGCAGTACTTC. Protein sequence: CASSSTSGAYEQYF.

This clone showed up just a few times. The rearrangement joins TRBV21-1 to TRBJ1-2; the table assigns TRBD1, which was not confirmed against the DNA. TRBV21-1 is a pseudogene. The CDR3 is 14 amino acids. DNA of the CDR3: TGTGCCAGCAGCAACCCCTCTACAGGGTATGGCTACACCTTC. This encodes CASSNPSTGYGYTF.

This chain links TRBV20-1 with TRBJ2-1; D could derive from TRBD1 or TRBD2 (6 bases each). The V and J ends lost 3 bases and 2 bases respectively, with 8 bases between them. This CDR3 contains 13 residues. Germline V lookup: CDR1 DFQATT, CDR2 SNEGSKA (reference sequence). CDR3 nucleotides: TGCAGTGCTAGTAGGGGGGCCTACAATGAGCAGTTCTTC. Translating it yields CSASRGAYNEQFF.

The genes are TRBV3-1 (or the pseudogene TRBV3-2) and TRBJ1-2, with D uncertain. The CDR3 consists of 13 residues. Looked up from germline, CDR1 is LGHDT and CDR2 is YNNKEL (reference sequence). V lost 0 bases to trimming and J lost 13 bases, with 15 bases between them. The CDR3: CASSQDWPALCTF. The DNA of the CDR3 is TGTGCCAGCAGCCAAGATTGGCCGGCATTGTGCACCTTC.

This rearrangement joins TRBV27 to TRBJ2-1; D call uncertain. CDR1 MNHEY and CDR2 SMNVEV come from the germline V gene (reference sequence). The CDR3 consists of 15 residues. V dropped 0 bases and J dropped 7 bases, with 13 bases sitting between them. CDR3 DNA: TGTGCCAGCAGTTTATCTTGGTCTCAGCAGAATGAGCAGTTCTTC. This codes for CASSLSWSQQNEQFF.

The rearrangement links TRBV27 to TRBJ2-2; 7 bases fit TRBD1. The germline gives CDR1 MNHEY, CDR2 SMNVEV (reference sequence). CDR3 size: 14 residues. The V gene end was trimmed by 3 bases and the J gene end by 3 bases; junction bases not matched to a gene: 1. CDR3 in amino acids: CASSFDRDTGELFF. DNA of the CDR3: TGTGCCAGCAGTTTTGACAGGGACACCGGGGAGCTGTTTTTT.

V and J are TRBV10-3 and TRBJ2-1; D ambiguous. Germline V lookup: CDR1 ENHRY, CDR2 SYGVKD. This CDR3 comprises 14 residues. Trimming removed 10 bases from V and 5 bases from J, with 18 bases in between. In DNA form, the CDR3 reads TGTGCCACCAGACTCTCAGGCGGAAACAATGAGCAGTTCTTC. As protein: CATRLSGGNNEQFF.

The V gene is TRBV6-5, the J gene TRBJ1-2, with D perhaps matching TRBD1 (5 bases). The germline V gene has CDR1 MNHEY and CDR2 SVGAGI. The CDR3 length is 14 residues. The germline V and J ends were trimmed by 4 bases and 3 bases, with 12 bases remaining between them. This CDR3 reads CASSFDRTYYGYTF. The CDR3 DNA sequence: TGTGCCAGCAGTTTCGACAGAACTTACTATGGCTACACCTTC.

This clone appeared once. The CDR3 loop is CASSYGSRSYNEQFF. CDR3 nucleotide sequence: TGCGCCAGCAGCTACGGCTCCCGCTCCTACAATGAGCAGTTCTTC. The chain uses TRBV5-1 and TRBJ2-1; D unresolved. CDR1 and CDR2 (germline): SGHRS, YFSETQ. The length of the CDR3 is 15 residues. The germline V and J ends were trimmed by 3 bases and 0 bases, with 10 bases remaining between them.

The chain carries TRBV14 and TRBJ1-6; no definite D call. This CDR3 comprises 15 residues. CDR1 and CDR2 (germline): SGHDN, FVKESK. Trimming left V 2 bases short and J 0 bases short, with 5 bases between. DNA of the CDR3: TGTGCCAGCAGCCAATCCAACTCCTATAATTCACCCCTCCACTTT. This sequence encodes CASSQSNSYNSPLHF.

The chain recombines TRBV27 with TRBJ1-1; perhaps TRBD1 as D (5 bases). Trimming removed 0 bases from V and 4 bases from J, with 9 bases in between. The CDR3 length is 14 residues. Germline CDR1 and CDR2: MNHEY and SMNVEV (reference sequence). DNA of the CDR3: TGTGCCAGCAGTTTATCAGGGGTGTTCACTGAAGCTTTCTTT. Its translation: CASSLSGVFTEAFF.

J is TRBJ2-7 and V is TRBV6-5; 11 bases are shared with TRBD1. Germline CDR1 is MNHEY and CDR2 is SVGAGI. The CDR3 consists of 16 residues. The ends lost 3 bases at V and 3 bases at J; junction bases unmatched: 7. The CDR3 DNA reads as TGTGCCAGCAGTTATCCGACCGGGACAGGGGGCTACGAGCAGTACTTC. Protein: CASSYPTGTGGYEQYF.

This CDR3 is CASSIAGANVLTF. The CDR3 DNA reads as TGTGCCAGTAGTATAGCTGGGGCCAACGTCCTGACTTTC. The V and J genes are TRBV19 and TRBJ2-6, with D unresolved. The germline V gene has CDR1 LNHDA and CDR2 SQIVND (reference sequence). CDR3 size: 13 residues. Trimming removed 1 base at V and 2 bases at J, with 0 bases between. Together with reference TRBV19 and TRBJ2-6, the CDR3 gives the full variable domain: DGGITQSPKYLFRKEGQNVTLSCEQNLNHDAMYWYRQDPGQGLRLIYYSQIVNDFQKGDIAEGYSVSREKKESFPLTVTSAQKNPTAFYLCASSIAGANVLTFGAGSRLTVL.

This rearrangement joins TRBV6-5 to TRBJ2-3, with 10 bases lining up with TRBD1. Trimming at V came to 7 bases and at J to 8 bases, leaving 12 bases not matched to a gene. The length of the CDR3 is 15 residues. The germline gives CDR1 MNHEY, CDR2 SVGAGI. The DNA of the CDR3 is TGTGCCAGCACCGAGGGGGACAGGGGAATTGGTACGCAGTATTTT. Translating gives CASTEGDRGIGTQYF.

CDR3 in DNA: TGTGCCAGCAGCGGGCGGGGCGCGGGGGGCCACTATGGCTACACCTTC. Amino acids: CASSGRGAGGHYGYTF. J is TRBJ1-2 and V is TRBV9; D perhaps matches TRBD1 (6 bases). CDR3 size: 16 residues. Germline V gene data show CDR1 as SGDLS and CDR2 as YYNGEE. Deletions cut 3 bases from V and 3 bases from J, with 18 bases between.

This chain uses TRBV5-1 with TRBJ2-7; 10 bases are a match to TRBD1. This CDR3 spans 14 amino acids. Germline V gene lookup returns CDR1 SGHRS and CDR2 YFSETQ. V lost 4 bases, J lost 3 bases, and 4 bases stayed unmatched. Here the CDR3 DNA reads TGCGCCAGCAGCGCGGGGACAGGGGACTACGAGCAGTACTTC. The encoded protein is CASSAGTGDYEQYF.

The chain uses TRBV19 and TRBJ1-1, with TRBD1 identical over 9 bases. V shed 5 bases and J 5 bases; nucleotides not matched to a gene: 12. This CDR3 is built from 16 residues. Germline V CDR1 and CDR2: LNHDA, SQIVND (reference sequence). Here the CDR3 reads CASSVHRGQDKTEAFF. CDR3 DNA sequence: TGTGCCAGTAGTGTCCACAGGGGGCAGGATAAAACTGAAGCTTTCTTT.

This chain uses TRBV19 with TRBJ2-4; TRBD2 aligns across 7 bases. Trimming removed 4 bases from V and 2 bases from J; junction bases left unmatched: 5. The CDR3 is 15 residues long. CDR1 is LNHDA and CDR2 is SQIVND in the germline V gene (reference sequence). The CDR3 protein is CASSTGGIPKNIQYF. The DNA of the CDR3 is TGTGCCAGTAGTACGGGGGGAATTCCCAAAAACATTCAGTACTTC.

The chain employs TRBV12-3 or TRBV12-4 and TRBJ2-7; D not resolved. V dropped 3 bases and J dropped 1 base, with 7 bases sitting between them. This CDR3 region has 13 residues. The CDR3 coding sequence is TGTGCCAGCAGTTTCAGCGTATCCTACGAGCAGTACTTC. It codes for CASSFSVSYEQYF.

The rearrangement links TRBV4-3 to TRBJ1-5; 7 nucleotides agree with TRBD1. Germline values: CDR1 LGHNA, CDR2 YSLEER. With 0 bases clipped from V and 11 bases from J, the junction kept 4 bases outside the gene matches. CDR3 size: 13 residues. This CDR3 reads CASSQDFTGAQHF. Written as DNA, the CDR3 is TGCGCCAGCAGCCAAGATTTTACAGGGGCCCAGCATTTT.

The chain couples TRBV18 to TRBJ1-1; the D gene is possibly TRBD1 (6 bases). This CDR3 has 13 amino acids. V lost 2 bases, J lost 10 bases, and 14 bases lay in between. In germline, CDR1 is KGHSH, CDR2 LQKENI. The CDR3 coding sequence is TGTGCCAGCTCACCAGAGTCTACCAGGGGAGCTTTCTTT. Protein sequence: CASSPESTRGAFF.

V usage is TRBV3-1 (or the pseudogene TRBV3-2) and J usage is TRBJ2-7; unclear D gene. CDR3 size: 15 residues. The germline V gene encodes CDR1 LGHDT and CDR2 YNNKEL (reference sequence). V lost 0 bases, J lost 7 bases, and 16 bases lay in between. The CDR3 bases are TGTGCCAGCAGCCAAGATTCTCGTTTTACCCAAGAGCAGTACTTC. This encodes CASSQDSRFTQEQYF.

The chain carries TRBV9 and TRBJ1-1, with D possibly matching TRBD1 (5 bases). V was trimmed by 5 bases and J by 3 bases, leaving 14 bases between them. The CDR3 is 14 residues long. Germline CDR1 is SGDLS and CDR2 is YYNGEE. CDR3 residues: CASSETWTHTEAFF. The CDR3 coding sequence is TGTGCCAGCAGTGAGACATGGACACACACTGAAGCTTTCTTT.

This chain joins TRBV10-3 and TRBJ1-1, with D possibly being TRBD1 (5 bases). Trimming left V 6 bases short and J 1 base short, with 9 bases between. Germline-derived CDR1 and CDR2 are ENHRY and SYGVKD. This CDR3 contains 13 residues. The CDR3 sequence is CAIRRTTNTEAFF. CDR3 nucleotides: TGTGCCATCAGAAGGACAACGAACACTGAAGCTTTCTTT.

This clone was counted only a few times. CDR3 in amino acids: CASSTTGDGYTF. CDR3 sequence (DNA): TGTGCCAGCAGCACCACAGGGGATGGCTACACCTTC. J is TRBJ1-2 and V is TRBV9; 7 bases align to TRBD1. V gave up 4 bases and J gave up 6 bases; unmatched junction bases: 3. This CDR3 has 12 residues. CDR1 and CDR2 (germline): SGDLS, YYNGEE.

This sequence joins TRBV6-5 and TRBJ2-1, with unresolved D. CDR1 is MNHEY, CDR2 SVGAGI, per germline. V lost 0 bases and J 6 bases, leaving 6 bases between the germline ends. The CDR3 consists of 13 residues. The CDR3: CASSYSNSNEQFF. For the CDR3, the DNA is TGTGCCAGCAGTTACTCCAATTCCAATGAGCAGTTCTTC.

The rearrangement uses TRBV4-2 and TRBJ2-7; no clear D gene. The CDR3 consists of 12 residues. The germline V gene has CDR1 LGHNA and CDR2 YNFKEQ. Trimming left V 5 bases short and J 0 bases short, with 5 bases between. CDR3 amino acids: CASSSSSYEQYF. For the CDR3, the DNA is TGTGCCAGCAGCTCCAGCTCCTACGAGCAGTACTTC.

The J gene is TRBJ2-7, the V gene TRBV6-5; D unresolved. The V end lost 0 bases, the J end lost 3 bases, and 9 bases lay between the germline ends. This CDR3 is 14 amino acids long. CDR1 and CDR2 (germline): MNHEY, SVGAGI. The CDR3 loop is CASSYSVGLYEQYF. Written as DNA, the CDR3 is TGTGCCAGCAGTTACTCCGTGGGTCTCTACGAGCAGTACTTC.